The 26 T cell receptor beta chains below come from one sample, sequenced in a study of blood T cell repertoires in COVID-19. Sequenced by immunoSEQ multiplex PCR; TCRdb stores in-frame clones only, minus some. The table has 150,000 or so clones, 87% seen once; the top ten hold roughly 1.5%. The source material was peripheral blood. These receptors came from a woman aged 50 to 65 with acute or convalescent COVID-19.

CDR3 in DNA: TGTGCCAGCAGCCAAACTCCAAACACTGAAGCTTTCTTT. This codes for CASSQTPNTEAFF. The gene calls are TRBV7-2 and TRBJ1-1; D gene ambiguous. V was shortened by 5 bases and J by 2 bases, with 9 bases between the two germline ends. Germline assignment: CDR1 SGHTA and CDR2 FQGNSA. The CDR3 contains 13 residues.

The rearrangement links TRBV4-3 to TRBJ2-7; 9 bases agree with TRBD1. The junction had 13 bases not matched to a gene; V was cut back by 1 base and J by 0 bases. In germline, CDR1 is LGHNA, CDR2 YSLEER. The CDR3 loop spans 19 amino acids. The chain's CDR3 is CASSQGAGQGKGNSYEQYF. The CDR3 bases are TGCGCCAGCAGCCAAGGGGCGGGACAGGGCAAAGGGAACTCCTACGAGCAGTACTTC.

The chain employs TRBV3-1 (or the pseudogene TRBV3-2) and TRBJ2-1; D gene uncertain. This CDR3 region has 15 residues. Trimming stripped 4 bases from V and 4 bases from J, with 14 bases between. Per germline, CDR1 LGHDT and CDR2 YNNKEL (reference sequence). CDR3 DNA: TGTGCCAGCAGCCCCGGTGGGCTCCCGTACAATGAGCAGTTCTTC. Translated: CASSPGGLPYNEQFF.

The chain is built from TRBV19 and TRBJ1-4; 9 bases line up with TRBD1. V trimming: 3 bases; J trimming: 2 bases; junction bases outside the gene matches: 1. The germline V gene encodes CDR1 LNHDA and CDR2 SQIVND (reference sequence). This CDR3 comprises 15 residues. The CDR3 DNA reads TGTGCCAGTAGTATCACAGGGGGCACTAATGAAAAACTGTTTTTT. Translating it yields CASSITGGTNEKLFF.

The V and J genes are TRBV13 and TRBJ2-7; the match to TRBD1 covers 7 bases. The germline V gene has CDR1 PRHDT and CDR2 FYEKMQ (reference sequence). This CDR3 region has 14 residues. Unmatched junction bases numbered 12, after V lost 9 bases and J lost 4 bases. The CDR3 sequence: CASGVQGSGYEQYF. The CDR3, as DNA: TGTGCCAGTGGGGTACAGGGGTCAGGATACGAGCAGTACTTC.

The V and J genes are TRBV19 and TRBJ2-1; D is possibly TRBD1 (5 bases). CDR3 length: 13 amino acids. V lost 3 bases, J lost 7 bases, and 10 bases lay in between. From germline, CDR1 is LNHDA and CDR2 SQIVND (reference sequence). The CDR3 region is CASSIVGPNEQFF. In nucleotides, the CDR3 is TGTGCCAGTAGTATCGTGGGGCCAAATGAGCAGTTCTTC.

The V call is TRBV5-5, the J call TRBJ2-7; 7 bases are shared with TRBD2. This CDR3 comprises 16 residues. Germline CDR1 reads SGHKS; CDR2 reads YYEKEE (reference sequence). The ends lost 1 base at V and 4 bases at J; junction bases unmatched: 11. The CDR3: CASSLSLAADLYEQYF. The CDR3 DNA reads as TGTGCCAGCAGCTTGAGCCTAGCGGCGGACCTGTACGAGCAGTACTTC.

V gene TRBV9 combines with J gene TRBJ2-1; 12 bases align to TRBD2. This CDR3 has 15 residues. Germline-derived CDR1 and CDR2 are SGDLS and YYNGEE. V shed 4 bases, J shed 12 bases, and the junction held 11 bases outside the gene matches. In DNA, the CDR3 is TGTGCCAGCAGCCCACGACTAGCGGGGGTTTCTGGGCAGTTCTTC. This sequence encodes CASSPRLAGVSGQFF.

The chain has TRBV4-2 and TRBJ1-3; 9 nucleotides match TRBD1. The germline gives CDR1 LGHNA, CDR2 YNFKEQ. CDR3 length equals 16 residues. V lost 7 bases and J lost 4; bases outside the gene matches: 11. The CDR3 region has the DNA TGTGCCAGCACCACAACCCCCGGGACAGGGGGAAACACCATATATTTT. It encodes CASTTTPGTGGNTIYF.

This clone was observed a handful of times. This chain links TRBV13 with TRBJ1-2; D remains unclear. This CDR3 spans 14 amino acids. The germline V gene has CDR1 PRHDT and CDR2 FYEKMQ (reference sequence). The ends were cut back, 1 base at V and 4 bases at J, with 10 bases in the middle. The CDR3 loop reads CASSLVRFPYGYTF. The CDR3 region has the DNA TGTGCCAGCAGCTTAGTTCGGTTCCCCTATGGCTACACCTTC.

The CDR3 DNA follows: TGTGCCACCGTGGACAGGGGGAACACTGAAGCTTTCTTT. Amino acids: CATVDRGNTEAFF. V is TRBV28 and J is TRBJ1-1; 9 bases agree with TRBD1. Germline V gene sequence: CDR1 MDHEN, CDR2 SYDVKM. The junction had 4 bases not matched to a gene; V was cut back by 10 bases and J by 1 base. The CDR3 extends over 13 amino acids. Looking up the rest from reference TRBV28 and TRBJ1-1 gives the full variable domain: DVKVTQSSRYLVKRTGEKVFLECVQDMDHENMFWYRQDPGLGLRLIYFSYDVKMKEKGDIPEGYSVSREKKERFSLILESASTNQTSMYLCATVDRGNTEAFFGQGTRLTVV.

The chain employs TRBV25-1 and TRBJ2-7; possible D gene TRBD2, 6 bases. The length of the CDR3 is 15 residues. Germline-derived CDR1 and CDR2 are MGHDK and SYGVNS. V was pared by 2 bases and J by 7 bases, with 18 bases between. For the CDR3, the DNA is TGTGCCAGCAGTGAACCCGGCGGAGGGCTTAGGGAGCAGTACTTC. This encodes CASSEPGGGLREQYF.

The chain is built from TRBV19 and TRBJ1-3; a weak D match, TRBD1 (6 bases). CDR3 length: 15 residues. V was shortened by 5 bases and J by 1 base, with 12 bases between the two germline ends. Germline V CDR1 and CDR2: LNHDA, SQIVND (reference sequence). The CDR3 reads CASSSHRVSGNTIYF. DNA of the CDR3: TGTGCCAGTAGTTCTCACAGGGTTTCTGGAAACACCATATATTTT.

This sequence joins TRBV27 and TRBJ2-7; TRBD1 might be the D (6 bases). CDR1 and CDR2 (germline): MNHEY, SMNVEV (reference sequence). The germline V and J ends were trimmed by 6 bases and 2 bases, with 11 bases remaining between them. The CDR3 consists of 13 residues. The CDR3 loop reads CASSRYRAYEQYF. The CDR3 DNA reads TGTGCCAGCAGCAGGTACAGGGCCTACGAGCAGTACTTC.

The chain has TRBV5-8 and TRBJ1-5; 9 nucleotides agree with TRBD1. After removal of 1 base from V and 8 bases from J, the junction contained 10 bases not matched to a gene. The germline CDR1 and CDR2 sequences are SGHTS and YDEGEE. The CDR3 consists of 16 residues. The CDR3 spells CASSLSGQGFSEPQHF. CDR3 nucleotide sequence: TGTGCCAGCAGCTTGTCTGGACAGGGGTTTTCGGAGCCCCAGCATTTT.

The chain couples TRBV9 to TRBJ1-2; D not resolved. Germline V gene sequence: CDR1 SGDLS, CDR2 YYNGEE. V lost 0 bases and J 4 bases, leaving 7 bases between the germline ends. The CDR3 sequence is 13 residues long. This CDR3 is CASSVVEGYGYTF. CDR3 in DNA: TGTGCCAGCAGCGTAGTCGAGGGCTATGGCTACACCTTC.

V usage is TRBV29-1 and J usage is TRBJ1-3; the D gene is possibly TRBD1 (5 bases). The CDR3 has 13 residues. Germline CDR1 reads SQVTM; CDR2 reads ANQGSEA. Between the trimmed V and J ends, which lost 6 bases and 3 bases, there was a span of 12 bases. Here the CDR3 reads CSVQKGLGNTIYF. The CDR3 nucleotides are TGCAGCGTCCAAAAGGGACTTGGAAACACCATATATTTT. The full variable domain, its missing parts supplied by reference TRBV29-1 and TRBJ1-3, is SAVISQKPSRDICQRGTSLTIQCQVDSQVTMMFWYRQQPGQSLTLIATANQGSEATYESGFVIDKFPISRPNLTFSTLTVSNMSPEDSSIYLCSVQKGLGNTIYFGEGSWLTVV.

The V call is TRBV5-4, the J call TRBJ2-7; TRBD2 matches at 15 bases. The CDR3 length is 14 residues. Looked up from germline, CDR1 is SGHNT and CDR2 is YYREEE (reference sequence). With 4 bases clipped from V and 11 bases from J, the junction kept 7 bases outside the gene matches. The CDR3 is CASSTGLAGGSEYF. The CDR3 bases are TGTGCCAGCAGCACCGGACTAGCGGGGGGGTCCGAGTACTTC.

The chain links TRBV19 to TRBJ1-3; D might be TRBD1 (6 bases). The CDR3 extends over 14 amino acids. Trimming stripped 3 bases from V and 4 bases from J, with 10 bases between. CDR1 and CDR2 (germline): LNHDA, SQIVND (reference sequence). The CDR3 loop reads CASSIETGGNTIYF. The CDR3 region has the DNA TGTGCCAGTAGTATCGAGACAGGAGGAAACACCATATATTTT.

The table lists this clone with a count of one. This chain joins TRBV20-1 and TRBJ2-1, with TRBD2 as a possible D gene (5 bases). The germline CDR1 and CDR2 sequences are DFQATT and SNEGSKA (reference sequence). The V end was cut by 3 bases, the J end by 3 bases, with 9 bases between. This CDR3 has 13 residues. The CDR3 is CSASFGVYNEQFF. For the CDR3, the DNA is TGCAGTGCTAGTTTCGGGGTCTACAATGAGCAGTTCTTC.

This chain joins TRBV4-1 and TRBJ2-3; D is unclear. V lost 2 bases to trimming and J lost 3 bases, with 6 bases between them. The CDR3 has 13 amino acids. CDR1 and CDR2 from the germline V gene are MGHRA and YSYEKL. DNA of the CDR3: TGCGCCAGCAGCCAAACCGAGACAGATACGCAGTATTTT. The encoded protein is CASSQTETDTQYF.

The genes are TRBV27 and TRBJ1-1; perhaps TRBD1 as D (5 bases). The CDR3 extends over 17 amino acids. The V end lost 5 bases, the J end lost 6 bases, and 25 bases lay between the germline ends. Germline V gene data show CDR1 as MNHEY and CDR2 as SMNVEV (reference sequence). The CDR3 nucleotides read TGTGCCAGCAGTCCGGAGCTGCTGGACAACGGACCTCCTGAAGCTTTCTTT. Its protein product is CASSPELLDNGPPEAFF.

The CDR3 loop is CASSLAEKGQGAYEQYF. CDR3 bases: TGCGCCAGCAGCTTGGCCGAGAAGGGACAGGGGGCCTACGAGCAGTACTTC. The rearrangement links TRBV5-1 to TRBJ2-7; 11 positions match TRBD1. CDR1 SGHRS and CDR2 YFSETQ come from the germline V gene. The CDR3 is 17 amino acids. V lost 0 bases to trimming and J lost 2 bases; unmatched junction nucleotides: 7.

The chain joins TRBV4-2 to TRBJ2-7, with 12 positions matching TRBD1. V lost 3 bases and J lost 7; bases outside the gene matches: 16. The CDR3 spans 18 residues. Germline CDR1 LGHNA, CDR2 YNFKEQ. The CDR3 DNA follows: TGTGCCAGCAGCCAGCCGCTCGATGGGACAGGGGGCGCGTGGGAGCAGTACTTC. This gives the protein CASSQPLDGTGGAWEQYF.

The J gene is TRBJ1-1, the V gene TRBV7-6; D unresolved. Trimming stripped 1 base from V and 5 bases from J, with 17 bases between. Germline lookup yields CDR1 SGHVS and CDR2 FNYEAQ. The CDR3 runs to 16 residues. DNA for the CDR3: TGTGCCAGCAGCTTAGAAGTGGGCAGGCCGGGGACTGAAGCTTTCTTT. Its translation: CASSLEVGRPGTEAFF.

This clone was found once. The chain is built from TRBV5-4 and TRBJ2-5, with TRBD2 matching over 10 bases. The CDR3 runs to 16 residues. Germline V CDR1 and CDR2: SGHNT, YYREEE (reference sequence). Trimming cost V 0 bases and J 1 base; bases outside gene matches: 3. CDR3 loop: CASSLAPSGGQETQYF. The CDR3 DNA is TGTGCCAGCAGCTTGGCACCTAGCGGGGGCCAAGAGACCCAGTACTTC.